These 26 T cell receptor beta chains share one sample of origin, sequenced in a study of T cells in tumors after PD-1 blockade. Method: immunoSEQ multiplex PCR; TCRdb's copy keeps in-frame clones and lacks some. The sample has 45,000 or so clones; around 80% are singletons. Source: PBMCs, taken before anti-PD-1 therapy. Every receptor here comes from a human donor with advanced basal cell or squamous cell carcinoma (not recorded which).

This chain joins TRBV10-3 and TRBJ2-7; 9 nucleotides align to TRBD1. Looked up from germline, CDR1 is ENHRY and CDR2 is SYGVKD. Unmatched junction bases numbered 11, after V lost 8 bases and J lost 0 bases. CDR3 size: 16 residues. CDR3 DNA sequence: TGTGCCATCCGCCCCACTACAGGGGGCAACTCCTACGAGCAGTACTTC. It yields the protein CAIRPTTGGNSYEQYF.

This clone was detected once. The genes are TRBV27 and TRBJ2-7; weak D call: TRBD1 (6 bases). This CDR3 spans 16 amino acids. The V gene's germline CDR1 is MNHEY and CDR2 SMNVEV (reference sequence). Trimming took 0 bases from V and 1 from J, leaving 13 bases between them. CDR3 nucleotide sequence: TGTGCCAGCAGTTTATCGATATACAGGGCGTCCTACGAGCAGTACTTC. The encoded protein is CASSLSIYRASYEQYF.

The CDR3, as DNA: TGTGCCAGCAGCCCAAGGCCCTATGGCTACACCTTC. Translation gives CASSPRPYGYTF. The chain couples TRBV7-9 to TRBJ1-2, with D unresolved. Between the trimmed V and J ends, which lost 5 bases and 4 bases, there was a span of 8 bases. Germline CDR1 reads SEHNR; CDR2 reads FQNEAQ (reference sequence). This CDR3 is built from 12 residues. The variable domain in full, completed from reference TRBV7-9 and TRBJ1-2, reads DTGVSQNPRHKITKRGQNVTFRCDPISEHNRLYWYRQTLGQGPEFLTYFQNEAQLEKSRLLSDRFSAERPKGSFSTLEIQRTEQGDSAMYLCASSPRPYGYTFGSGTRLTVV.

V is TRBV4-2 and J is TRBJ2-1; 8 positions match TRBD2. CDR1 is LGHNA and CDR2 is YNFKEQ in the germline V gene. V shed 1 base, J shed 6 bases, and the junction held 8 bases outside the gene matches. The CDR3 extends over 16 amino acids. For the CDR3, the DNA is TGTGCCAGCAGCCAAGTCACTAGCGGCCCCTCCAATGAGCAGTTCTTC. Translated: CASSQVTSGPSNEQFF.

The chain combines TRBV2 with TRBJ2-7; TRBD2 might be the D (6 bases). Germline lookup yields CDR1 SNHLY and CDR2 FYNNEI. Deletions cut 8 bases from V and 7 bases from J, with 15 bases between. The CDR3 sequence is 12 residues long. The CDR3 loop is CASRRGTGEQYF. The CDR3, as DNA: TGTGCCAGCCGACGCGGGACCGGGGAGCAGTACTTC.

This chain uses TRBV28 with TRBJ2-6; D unresolved. V lost 1 base to trimming and J lost 0 bases, with 1 base between them. Per the germline V gene, CDR1 is MDHEN and CDR2 is SYDVKM. The CDR3 covers 14 residues. This CDR3 reads CASSLSSGANVLTF. CDR3 nucleotide sequence: TGTGCCAGCAGTTTATCCTCTGGGGCCAACGTCCTGACTTTC.

The chain employs TRBV27 and TRBJ2-7, with D hard to call. CDR3 size: 14 residues. Germline V gene lookup returns CDR1 MNHEY and CDR2 SMNVEV (reference sequence). V was pared by 5 bases and J by 2 bases, with 13 bases between. The CDR3: CASSPLVGTYEQYF. The CDR3, as DNA: TGTGCCAGCAGTCCCTTGGTGGGGACCTACGAGCAGTACTTC.

This chain links TRBV28 with TRBJ1-3, with 7 bases lining up with TRBD1. The CDR3 totals 14 residues. CDR1 is MDHEN and CDR2 is SYDVKM in the germline V gene. Trimming at V came to 5 bases and at J to 10 bases, leaving 11 bases not matched to a gene. CDR3 nucleotides: TGTGCCAGCAGTCCCGCGGACAGGCGAGGGACCATATATTTT. Its translation is CASSPADRRGTIYF.

Concerning this clone: In the same sample, other DNA sequences code for this CDR3. V gene TRBV29-1 combines with J gene TRBJ2-2; TRBD1 aligns across 10 bases. This CDR3 comprises 16 residues. The germline V gene encodes CDR1 SQVTM and CDR2 ANQGSEA. The J segment lost 4 bases and the V segment lost 1 base, leaving 6 bases of the junction unmatched. The CDR3 here is CSVEVLGTGVTGELFF. The CDR3 region has the DNA TGCAGCGTTGAAGTTCTCGGGACAGGGGTCACCGGGGAGCTGTTTTTT.

CDR3 nucleotide sequence: TGTGCCAGCAGCTTAGTGCGAACCTACGAGCAGTACTTC. Encoded protein: CASSLVRTYEQYF. The genes are TRBV7-2 and TRBJ2-7; D remains ambiguous. Germline values: CDR1 SGHTA, CDR2 FQGNSA. The V and J ends lost 1 base and 2 bases respectively, with 6 bases between them. The CDR3 covers 13 residues.

The gene calls are TRBV5-1 and TRBJ2-1; 7 nucleotides agree with TRBD1. Germline V gene sequence: CDR1 SGHRS, CDR2 YFSETQ. The CDR3 length is 15 residues. J was trimmed by 7 bases and V by 4 bases; bases with no gene match: 11. The CDR3 reads CASSDRPRQGNEQFF. The CDR3, as DNA: TGCGCCAGCAGCGACCGCCCCCGACAGGGAAATGAGCAGTTCTTC.

The rearrangement joins TRBV19 to TRBJ2-5; 10 bases line up with TRBD2. This CDR3 comprises 14 residues. The J segment lost 5 bases and the V segment lost 6 bases, leaving 6 bases of the junction unmatched. Germline V gene sequence: CDR1 LNHDA, CDR2 SQIVND (reference sequence). The CDR3 is CASSHLAGDETQYF. CDR3 DNA: TGTGCCAGTAGCCACCTAGCGGGAGATGAGACCCAGTACTTC.

The chain carries TRBV7-2 and TRBJ2-1, with TRBD2 identical over 11 bases. The CDR3 totals 17 residues. J was trimmed by 7 bases and V by 5 bases; bases with no gene match: 13. CDR1 is SGHTA and CDR2 is FQGNSA in the germline V gene. The CDR3 protein is CASSATPYVAGGNEQFF. DNA of the CDR3: TGTGCCAGCAGCGCGACACCCTATGTAGCGGGAGGGAATGAGCAGTTCTTC.

The CDR3 reads CASSQAPKTSFEQFF. The CDR3 region has the DNA TGCGCCAGCAGCCAAGCTCCGAAGACCAGTTTCGAGCAGTTCTTC. This chain uses TRBV4-1 with TRBJ2-1, with unresolved D. The CDR3 consists of 15 residues. Trimming took 1 base from V and 10 from J, leaving 17 bases between them. The germline CDR1 and CDR2 sequences are MGHRA and YSYEKL.

V is TRBV15 and J is TRBJ2-2; D remains unclear. Per germline, CDR1 LNHNV and CDR2 YYDKDF (reference sequence). Trimming removed 4 bases at V and 4 bases at J, with 10 bases between. The CDR3 is 14 residues long. CDR3 region: CATSILERTGELFF. The CDR3 region has the DNA TGTGCCACCAGCATATTAGAGCGCACCGGGGAGCTGTTTTTT. Using reference TRBV15 and TRBJ2-2 for the parts outside the CDR3, the full variable domain is DAMVIQNPRYQVTQFGKPVTLSCSQTLNHNVMYWYQQKSSQAPKLLFHYYDKDFNNEADTPDNFQSRRPNTSFCFLDIRSPGLGDTAMYLCATSILERTGELFFGEGSRLTVL.

V usage is TRBV6-5 and J usage is TRBJ2-5; 7 bases agree with TRBD1. V lost 2 bases, J lost 1 base, and 1 base stayed unmatched. Germline V gene lookup returns CDR1 MNHEY and CDR2 SVGAGI. The CDR3 runs 14 residues. The DNA for the CDR3 is TGTGCCAGCAGTTACGCAGGGGGCCAAGAGACCCAGTACTTC. It yields the protein CASSYAGGQETQYF.

This clone has at least ten counts. The chain joins TRBV2 to TRBJ2-1, with 7 nucleotides matching TRBD2. Germline V CDR1 and CDR2: SNHLY, FYNNEI. Germline trimming cut 1 base from V and 5 bases from J; bases unmatched to any gene: 5. The CDR3 extends over 15 amino acids. The CDR3 bases are TGTGCCAGCAGTGAAGGTACTAGCGCTCACAATGAGCAGTTCTTC. Amino acids: CASSEGTSAHNEQFF.

This chain uses TRBV9 with TRBJ1-1; D is unclear. The CDR3 consists of 14 residues. V lost 1 base and J 1 base, leaving 8 bases between the germline ends. CDR1 and CDR2 (germline): SGDLS, YYNGEE. In DNA form, the CDR3 reads TGTGCCAGCAGCGTAAATTCGGGGAACACTGAAGCTTTCTTT. Residues: CASSVNSGNTEAFF.

The J gene is TRBJ1-5, the V gene TRBV5-6, with a possible D match to TRBD1 (5 bases). This CDR3 is built from 18 residues. Trimming removed 4 bases at V and 3 bases at J, with 23 bases between. Germline V gives CDR1 SGHDT, CDR2 YYEEEE. CDR3 residues: CASSQLGGNGVDNQPQHF. In DNA, the CDR3 is TGTGCCAGCAGCCAGTTGGGGGGAAATGGGGTGGACAATCAGCCCCAGCATTTT.

This sequence joins TRBV2 and TRBJ1-5, with D uncertain. V was pared by 7 bases and J by 0 bases, with 16 bases between. In germline, CDR1 is SNHLY, CDR2 FYNNEI. This CDR3 contains 16 residues. Here the CDR3 DNA reads TGTGCCAGCACGTCTCTGGGAGGGAATAGCAATCAGCCCCAGCATTTT. It codes for CASTSLGGNSNQPQHF.

By frequency in the sample, this clone is medium-sized (0.01 to 0.1%). V gene TRBV6-4 combines with J gene TRBJ2-3, with 7 bases lining up with TRBD2. The V gene end was trimmed by 0 bases and the J gene end by 4 bases; junction bases not matched to a gene: 10. Germline lookup yields CDR1 MRHNA and CDR2 SNTAGT. The CDR3 has 17 amino acids. CDR3 sequence (DNA): TGTGCCAGCAGTGACTCTTCTAGCGGAGATGGGGCAGATACGCAGTATTTT. Its translation is CASSDSSSGDGADTQYF.

This sequence joins TRBV7-9 and TRBJ2-1, with D unclear. Germline-derived CDR1 and CDR2 are SEHNR and FQNEAQ (reference sequence). This CDR3 has 12 residues. With 7 bases removed from V and 9 bases from J, the gap between germline ends came to 13 bases. The CDR3 loop reads CASTSLPGEQFF. CDR3 DNA: TGTGCCAGCACCTCATTGCCTGGTGAGCAGTTCTTC.

This chain connects TRBV9 to TRBJ1-1; TRBD1 matches at 10 bases. The germline V gene has CDR1 SGDLS and CDR2 YYNGEE. This CDR3 has 15 residues. Trimming removed 0 bases from V and 5 bases from J; junction bases left unmatched: 4. The CDR3 coding sequence is TGTGCCAGCAGCGTAGAAGGGACAGGGGTTACTGAAGCTTTCTTT. Its translation: CASSVEGTGVTEAFF. Supplemented by reference TRBV9 and TRBJ1-1, the full variable domain reads DSGVTQTPKHLITATGQRVTLRCSPRSGDLSVYWYQQSLDQGLQFLIQYYNGEERAKGNILERFSAQQFPDLHSELNLSSLELGDSALYFCASSVEGTGVTEAFFGQGTRLTVV.

The chain carries TRBV5-4 and TRBJ2-7; no reliable D call. There are 12 residues in the CDR3. Germline V gives CDR1 SGHNT, CDR2 YYREEE (reference sequence). Trimming took off 4 bases at V and 0 bases at J, with 5 bases between the two ends. The CDR3 sequence: CASSPNSYEQYF. The CDR3 DNA sequence: TGTGCCAGCAGCCCCAACTCCTACGAGCAGTACTTC.

This chain links TRBV9 with TRBJ2-1; D is unclear. Germline assignment: CDR1 SGDLS and CDR2 YYNGEE. Trimming took 3 bases from V and 6 from J, leaving 4 bases between them. This CDR3 comprises 11 residues. The CDR3 reads CASSGANEQFF. The DNA for the CDR3 is TGTGCCAGCAGCGGAGCCAATGAGCAGTTCTTC.

The CDR3 region has the DNA TGTGCCAGCAGCTTAGGAGGGGACCGCAATCAGCCCCAGCATTTT. Protein: CASSLGGDRNQPQHF. The chain links TRBV11-1 to TRBJ1-5, with TRBD1 as a possible D gene (5 bases). V was cut by 1 base and J by 2 bases, with 9 bases left in between. The CDR3 is 15 amino acids. Germline CDR1 is SGHAT and CDR2 is FQDESV (reference sequence). The variable domain in full, completed from reference TRBV11-1 and TRBJ1-5, reads EAEVAQSPRYKITEKSQAVAFWCDPISGHATLYWYRQILGQGPELLVQFQDESVVDDSQLPKDRFSAERLKGVDSTLKIQPAELGDSAMYLCASSLGGDRNQPQHFGDGTRLSIL.